These 13 T cell receptor beta chains originate from one sample sequenced in a study of Tregs in tolerant kidney transplant recipients. The method was immunoSEQ multiplex PCR; TCRdb's version includes in-frame clones alone and lacks a portion of them. This sample has under 90,000 clones, with about 91% found just once. Mixed chimerism was transient after nonmyeloablative marrow transplants from related graft donors. The specimen was CD4+ T cells from blood (PBMCs), collected 24 months after the transplant. The source of these receptors is a human patient who received a combined kidney and bone marrow transplant. Some T cells here may be from the graft donor.

CDR3 residues: CASSNGASTDTQYF. The DNA of the CDR3 is TGTGCCAGTAGTAATGGGGCTAGCACAGATACGCAGTATTTT. J is TRBJ2-3 and V is TRBV19, with D possibly being TRBD1 (5 bases). The CDR3 runs 14 residues. V lost 4 bases, J lost 0 bases, and 8 bases lay in between. Per germline, CDR1 LNHDA and CDR2 SQIVND (reference sequence).

The chain couples TRBV19 to TRBJ2-2; TRBD1 is a possible D gene (5 bases). CDR1 and CDR2 (germline): LNHDA, SQIVND (reference sequence). The CDR3 spans 14 residues. Trimming took off 5 bases at V and 7 bases at J, with 14 bases between the two ends. CDR3 sequence (DNA): TGTGCCAGTAGTCCCCCCAGGGTTAGCGGGGAGCTGTTTTTT. Protein product: CASSPPRVSGELFF.

The chain uses TRBV2 and TRBJ2-3; D not resolved. V shed 5 bases and J shed 0 bases, with 12 bases lying between them. This CDR3 has 15 residues. Per the germline V gene, CDR1 is SNHLY and CDR2 is FYNNEI. Here the CDR3 DNA reads TGTGCCAGCAGTTTAGGAGCCTCTAGCACAGATACGCAGTATTTT. It specifies CASSLGASSTDTQYF.

V gene TRBV18 combines with J gene TRBJ2-7; 9 positions agree with TRBD2. The ends lost 5 bases at V and 5 bases at J; junction bases unmatched: 7. The CDR3 contains 14 residues. Germline CDR1 and CDR2: KGHSH and LQKENI. The CDR3 DNA reads TGTGCCAGCTCAGCCGGGACTAGCAGGGACGAGCAGTACTTC. It yields the protein CASSAGTSRDEQYF.

The J gene is TRBJ2-1, the V gene TRBV7-2; D is undetermined. CDR3 length: 15 amino acids. The germline gives CDR1 SGHTA, CDR2 FQGNSA. V was shortened by 6 bases and J by 0 bases, with 12 bases between the two germline ends. In DNA form, the CDR3 reads TGTGCCAGCAGTCCAACACGGAGCTCCTACAATGAGCAGTTCTTC. It is translated as CASSPTRSSYNEQFF.

The chain couples TRBV7-2 to TRBJ2-5, with D perhaps TRBD2 (5 bases). This CDR3 is built from 15 residues. Per the germline V gene, CDR1 is SGHTA and CDR2 is FQGNSA. V dropped 0 bases and J dropped 5 bases, with 13 bases sitting between them. DNA of the CDR3: TGTGCCAGCAGCTTAGCTATCGGGGTGCTGGAGACCCAGTACTTC. Translating it yields CASSLAIGVLETQYF.

The genes are TRBV11-3 and TRBJ2-6, with D unclear. Germline V gene lookup returns CDR1 SGHNT and CDR2 YENEEA. Deletions cut 5 bases from V and 3 bases from J, with 5 bases between. The CDR3 is 13 residues long. The CDR3 nucleotides read TGTGCCAGCAGCACTAATGGGGCCAACGTCCTGACTTTC. This encodes CASSTNGANVLTF.

The chain uses TRBV6-1 and TRBJ1-5, with D possibly matching TRBD1 (5 bases). Germline V gene sequence: CDR1 MNHNS, CDR2 SASEGT. The germline V and J ends were trimmed by 8 bases and 6 bases, with 17 bases remaining between them. The CDR3 sequence is 14 residues long. CDR3 region: CASGFWGGSQPQHF. CDR3 nucleotide sequence: TGTGCCAGCGGATTCTGGGGGGGTAGTCAGCCCCAGCATTTT.

This clone has a single count. The chain joins TRBV30 to TRBJ2-1; 8 bases agree with TRBD1. CDR3 length: 14 residues. Germline V gives CDR1 GTSNPN, CDR2 SVGIG (reference sequence). V lost 7 bases to trimming and J lost 9 bases; unmatched junction nucleotides: 14. The CDR3 region has the DNA TGTGCCTCAGCTCCGGGGACAGGTAGCGGTGAGCAGTTCTTC. Translating it yields CASAPGTGSGEQFF.

The rearrangement joins TRBV19 to TRBJ1-4; a weak D match, TRBD1 (6 bases). Germline V CDR1 and CDR2: LNHDA, SQIVND (reference sequence). The length of the CDR3 is 15 residues. Deletions cut 6 bases from V and 5 bases from J, with 16 bases between. CDR3 amino acids: CASRAGTSYNEKLFF. Written as DNA, the CDR3 is TGTGCCAGTAGAGCCGGGACATCCTACAATGAAAAACTGTTTTTT.

As DNA, the CDR3 is TGTGCCAGTAGTAATCTTAACAGGGGGGCCAGCTACGAGCAGTACTTC. This encodes CASSNLNRGASYEQYF. The V gene is TRBV19, the J gene TRBJ2-7, with 8 bases that match TRBD1. Trimming took 4 bases from V and 3 from J; bases not matched to a gene: 11. CDR1 LNHDA and CDR2 SQIVND come from the germline V gene (reference sequence). This CDR3 has 16 amino acids.

J is TRBJ1-2 and V is TRBV7-9, with TRBD1 matching 9 bases. Germline lookup yields CDR1 SEHNR and CDR2 FQNEAQ (reference sequence). The ends lost 6 bases at V and 6 bases at J; junction bases unmatched: 17. The CDR3 contains 17 residues. The CDR3 region is CASSFRGDRVYLNGYTF. CDR3 DNA: TGTGCCAGCAGTTTCAGAGGGGACAGGGTTTATCTCAATGGCTACACCTTC.

The chain recombines TRBV5-1 with TRBJ2-3, with a weak D call TRBD2 (5 bases). The CDR3 is 18 residues long. Germline loops: CDR1 SGHRS, CDR2 YFSETQ. Trimming shortened V by 3 bases and J by 0 bases, and 20 bases separated the two germline ends. The chain's CDR3 is CASSSLGELSTSTDTQYF. The CDR3 DNA sequence: TGCGCCAGCAGCTCTCTCGGGGAGCTTTCTACTAGCACAGATACGCAGTATTTT.